This T cell receptor beta chain is drawn from a study of T cells in women clearing cervical HPV infection. Study details: Control women cleared a single incident HPV16 infection within 12 months.

Findings and limits, study-wide: CIN3+ cases had significantly higher TCR repertoire richness than controls, but evenness did not differ. Richness differences could reflect unmeasured T-cell content per sample.

Of note for this clone: Its target is not known. The read ends 3 residues shy of where the CDR3 ends; the end is completed using the germline J gene.

The germline V gene has CDR1 DFQATT and CDR2 SNEGSKA (reference sequence). This CDR3 spans 12 amino acids. The data were produced by immunoSEQ multiplex PCR, yet TCRdb's version contains in-frame clones alone and is incomplete. The sample has about 20,000 clones, and its top ten clones hold 9.5% to 15%. This TCR came from a woman between 18 and 75 years old with a cervical HPV16 infection that either progressed to CIN3+ or cleared (not recorded which). What was sequenced was blood buffy coat. The chain combines TRBV20-1 with TRBJ1-2; D remains unclear. The CDR3 spells CSARRTAGGYTF. The CDR3 DNA, read in part, is TGCAGTGCTAGAAGGACCGCGGGGGGC.